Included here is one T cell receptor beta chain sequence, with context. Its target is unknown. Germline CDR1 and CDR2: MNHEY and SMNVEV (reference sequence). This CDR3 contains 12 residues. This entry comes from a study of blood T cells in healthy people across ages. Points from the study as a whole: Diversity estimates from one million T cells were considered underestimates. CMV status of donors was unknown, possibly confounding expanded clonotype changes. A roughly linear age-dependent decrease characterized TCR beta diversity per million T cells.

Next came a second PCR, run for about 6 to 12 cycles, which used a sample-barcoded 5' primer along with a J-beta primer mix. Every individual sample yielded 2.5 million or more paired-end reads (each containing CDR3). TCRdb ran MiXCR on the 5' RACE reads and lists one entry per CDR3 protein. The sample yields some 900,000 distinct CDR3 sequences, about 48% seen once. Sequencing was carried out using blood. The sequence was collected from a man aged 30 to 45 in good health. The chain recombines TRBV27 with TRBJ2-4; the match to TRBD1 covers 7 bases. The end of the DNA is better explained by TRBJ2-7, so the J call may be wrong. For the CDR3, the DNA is TGTGCCGGTCGGGGACAGTACTACGAGCAGTACTTC. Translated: CAGRGQYYEQYF.